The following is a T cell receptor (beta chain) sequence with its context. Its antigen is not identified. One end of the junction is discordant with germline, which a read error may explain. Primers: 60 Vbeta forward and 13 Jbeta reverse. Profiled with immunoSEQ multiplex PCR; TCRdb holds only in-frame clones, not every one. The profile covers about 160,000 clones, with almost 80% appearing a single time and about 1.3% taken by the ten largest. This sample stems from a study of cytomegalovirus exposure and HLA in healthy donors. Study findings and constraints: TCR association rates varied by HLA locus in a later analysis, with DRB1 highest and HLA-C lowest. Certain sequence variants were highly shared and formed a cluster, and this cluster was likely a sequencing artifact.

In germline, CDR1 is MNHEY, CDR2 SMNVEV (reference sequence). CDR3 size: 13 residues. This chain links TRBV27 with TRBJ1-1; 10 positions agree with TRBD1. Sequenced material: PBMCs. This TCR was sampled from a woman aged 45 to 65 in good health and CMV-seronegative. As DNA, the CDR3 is TGTGCCAGCAGTTTATGGGGGACAGGGGTTTTAATTTTT. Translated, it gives CASSLWGTGVLIF.